This T cell receptor beta chain was documented in a study of blood T cell repertoires in COVID-19. Profiling relied on immunoSEQ multiplex PCR, and the TCRdb table lists in-frame clones only, not all of them. Among over 50,000 clones listed, 84% were seen once. This CDR3 comprises 13 residues. V was clipped by 6 bases and J by 0 bases, with 9 bases between them. CDR1 LNHDA and CDR2 SQIVND come from the germline V gene (reference sequence). The chain uses TRBV19 and TRBJ2-7, with D possibly TRBD1 on 5 matching bases. This TCR was recovered from a man in his forties or fifties with acute or convalescent COVID-19. The sample taken for sequencing was peripheral blood. The CDR3 DNA follows: TGTGCCAGTAGCCCCAGGGCCTCCTACGAGCAGTACTTC. This codes for CASSPRASYEQYF.